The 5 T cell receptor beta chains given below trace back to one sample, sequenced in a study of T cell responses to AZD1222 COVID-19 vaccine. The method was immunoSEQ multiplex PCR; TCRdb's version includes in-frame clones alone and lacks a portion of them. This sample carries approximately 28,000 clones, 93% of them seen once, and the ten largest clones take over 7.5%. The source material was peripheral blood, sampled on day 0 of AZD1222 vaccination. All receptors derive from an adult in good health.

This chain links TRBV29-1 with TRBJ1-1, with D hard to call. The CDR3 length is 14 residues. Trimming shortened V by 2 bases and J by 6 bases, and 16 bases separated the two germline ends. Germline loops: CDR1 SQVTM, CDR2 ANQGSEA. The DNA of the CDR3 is TGCAGCGTTGAACGGGGTTTGGCCGTGGCTGAAGCTTTCTTT. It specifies CSVERGLAVAEAFF.

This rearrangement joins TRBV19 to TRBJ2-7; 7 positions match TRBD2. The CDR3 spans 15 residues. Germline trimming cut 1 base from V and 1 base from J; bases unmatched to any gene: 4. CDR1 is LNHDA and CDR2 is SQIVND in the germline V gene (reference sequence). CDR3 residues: CASSIGSGTSYEQYF. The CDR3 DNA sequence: TGTGCCAGTAGTATAGGGAGCGGGACGTCCTACGAGCAGTACTTC.

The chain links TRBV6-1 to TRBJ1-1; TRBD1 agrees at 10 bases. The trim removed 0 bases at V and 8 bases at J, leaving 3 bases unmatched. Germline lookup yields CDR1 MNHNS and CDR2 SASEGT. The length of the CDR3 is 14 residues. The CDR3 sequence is CASSEAGTGVEAFF. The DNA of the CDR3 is TGTGCCAGCAGTGAAGCCGGGACAGGGGTCGAAGCTTTCTTT.

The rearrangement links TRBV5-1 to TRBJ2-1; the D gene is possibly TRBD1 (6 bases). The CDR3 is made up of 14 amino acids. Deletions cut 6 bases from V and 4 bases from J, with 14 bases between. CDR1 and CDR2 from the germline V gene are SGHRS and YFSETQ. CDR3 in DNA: TGCGCCAGCAACTCCGGGACACCTTACAATGAGCAGTTCTTC. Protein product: CASNSGTPYNEQFF.

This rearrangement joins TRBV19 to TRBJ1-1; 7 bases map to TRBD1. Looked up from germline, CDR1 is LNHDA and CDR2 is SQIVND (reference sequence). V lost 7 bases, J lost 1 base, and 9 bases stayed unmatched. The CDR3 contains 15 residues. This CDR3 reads CASKLGQRANTEAFF. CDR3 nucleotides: TGTGCCAGTAAGTTGGGACAGAGAGCGAACACTGAAGCTTTCTTT.